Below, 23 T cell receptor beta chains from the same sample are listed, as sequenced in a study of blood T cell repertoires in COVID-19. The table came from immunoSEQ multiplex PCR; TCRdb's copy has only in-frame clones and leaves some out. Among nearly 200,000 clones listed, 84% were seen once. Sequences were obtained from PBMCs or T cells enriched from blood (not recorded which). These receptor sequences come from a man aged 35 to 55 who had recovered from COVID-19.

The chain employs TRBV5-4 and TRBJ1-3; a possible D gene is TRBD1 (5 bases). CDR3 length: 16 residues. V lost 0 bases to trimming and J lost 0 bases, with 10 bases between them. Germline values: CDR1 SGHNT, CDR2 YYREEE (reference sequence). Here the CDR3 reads CASSLAGGNSGNTIYF. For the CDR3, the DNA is TGTGCCAGCAGCTTGGCCGGGGGGAACTCTGGAAACACCATATATTTT.

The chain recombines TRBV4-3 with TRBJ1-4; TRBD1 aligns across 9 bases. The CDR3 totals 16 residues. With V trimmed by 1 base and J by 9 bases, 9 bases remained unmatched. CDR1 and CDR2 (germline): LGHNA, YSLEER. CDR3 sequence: CASSQGVPGQGQKLFF. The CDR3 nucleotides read TGCGCCAGCAGCCAAGGGGTACCGGGACAGGGCCAAAAACTGTTTTTT.

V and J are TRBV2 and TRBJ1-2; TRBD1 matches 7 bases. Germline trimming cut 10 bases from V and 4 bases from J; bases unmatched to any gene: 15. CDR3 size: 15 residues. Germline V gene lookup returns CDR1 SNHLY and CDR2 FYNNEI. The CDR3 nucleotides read TGTGCCACCAAGAAGGGGGCAGGGACTGTCTATGGCTACACCTTC. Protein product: CATKKGAGTVYGYTF.

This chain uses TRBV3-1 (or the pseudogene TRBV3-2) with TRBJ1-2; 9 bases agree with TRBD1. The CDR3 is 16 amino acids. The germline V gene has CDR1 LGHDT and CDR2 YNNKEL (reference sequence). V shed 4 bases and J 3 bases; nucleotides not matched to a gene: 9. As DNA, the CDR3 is TGTGCCAGCAGCCCGGGAAGTGGACAGGGGTACTATGGCTACACCTTC. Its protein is CASSPGSGQGYYGYTF.

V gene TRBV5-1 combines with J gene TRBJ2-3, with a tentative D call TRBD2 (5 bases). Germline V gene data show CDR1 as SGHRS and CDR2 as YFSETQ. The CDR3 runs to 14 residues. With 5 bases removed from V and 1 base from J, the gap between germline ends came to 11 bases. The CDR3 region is CASSGGGGTDTQYF. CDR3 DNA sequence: TGCGCCAGCAGTGGTGGAGGTGGCACAGATACGCAGTATTTT.

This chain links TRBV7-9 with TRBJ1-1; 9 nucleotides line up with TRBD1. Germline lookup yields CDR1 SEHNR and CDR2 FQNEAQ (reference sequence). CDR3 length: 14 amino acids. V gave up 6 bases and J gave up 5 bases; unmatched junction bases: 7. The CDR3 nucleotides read TGTGCCAGCAGTCCACAGGGGGCCTGGACTGAAGCTTTCTTT. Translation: CASSPQGAWTEAFF.

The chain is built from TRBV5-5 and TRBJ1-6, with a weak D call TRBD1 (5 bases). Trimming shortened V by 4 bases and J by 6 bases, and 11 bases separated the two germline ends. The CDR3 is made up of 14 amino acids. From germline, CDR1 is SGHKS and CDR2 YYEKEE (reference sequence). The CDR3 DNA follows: TGTGCCAGCAGCCGAGACAGCGTTAATTCACCCCTCCACTTT. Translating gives CASSRDSVNSPLHF. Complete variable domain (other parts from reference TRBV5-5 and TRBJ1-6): DAGVTQSPTHLIKTRGQQVTLRCSPISGHKSVSWYQQVLGQGPQFIFQYYEKEERGRGNFPDRFSARQFPNYSSELNVNALLLGDSALYLCASSRDSVNSPLHFGNGTRLTVT.

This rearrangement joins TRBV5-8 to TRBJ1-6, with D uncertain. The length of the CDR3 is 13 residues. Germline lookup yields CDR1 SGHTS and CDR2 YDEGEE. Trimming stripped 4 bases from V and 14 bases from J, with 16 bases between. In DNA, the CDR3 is TGTGCCAGCAGCCCAAACATGAGGCCAACCCTCCACTTT. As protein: CASSPNMRPTLHF.

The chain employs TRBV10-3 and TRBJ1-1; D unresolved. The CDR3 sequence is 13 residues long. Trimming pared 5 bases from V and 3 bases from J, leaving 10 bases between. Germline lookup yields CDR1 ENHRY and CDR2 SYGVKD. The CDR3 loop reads CAISLQEYTEAFF. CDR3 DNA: TGTGCCATCAGTCTTCAGGAATACACTGAAGCTTTCTTT.

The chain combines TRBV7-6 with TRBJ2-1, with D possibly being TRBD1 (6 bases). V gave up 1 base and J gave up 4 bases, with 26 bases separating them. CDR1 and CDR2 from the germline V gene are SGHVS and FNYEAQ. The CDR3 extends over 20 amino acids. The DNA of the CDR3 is TGTGCCAGCAGCTTAGGGGTGTCCAGGGGCCTCTCGGACCTTTACAATGAGCAGTTCTTC. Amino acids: CASSLGVSRGLSDLYNEQFF.

CDR3 sequence reads: CASSRGQGWTEAFF. CDR3 sequence (DNA): TGTGCCAGCAGCCGGGGACAGGGTTGGACTGAAGCTTTCTTT. The chain combines TRBV6-5 with TRBJ1-1; 9 bases fit TRBD1. The length of the CDR3 is 14 residues. Germline values: CDR1 MNHEY, CDR2 SVGAGI. The V segment lost 6 bases and the J segment 5 bases; nucleotides outside the gene matches: 7.

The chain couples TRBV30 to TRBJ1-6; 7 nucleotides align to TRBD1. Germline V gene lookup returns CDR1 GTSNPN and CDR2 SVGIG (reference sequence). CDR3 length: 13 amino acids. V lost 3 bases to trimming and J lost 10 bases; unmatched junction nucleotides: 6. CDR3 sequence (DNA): TGTGCCTGGAGCAGGGGGGCAAGGTCACCCCTCCACTTT. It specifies CAWSRGARSPLHF.

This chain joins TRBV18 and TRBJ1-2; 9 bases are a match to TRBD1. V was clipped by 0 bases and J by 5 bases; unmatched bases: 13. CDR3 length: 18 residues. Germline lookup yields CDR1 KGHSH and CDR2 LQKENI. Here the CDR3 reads CASSPPNRGLINDYGYTF. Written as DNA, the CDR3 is TGTGCCAGCTCACCACCCAACAGGGGGCTAATAAATGATTATGGCTACACCTTC.

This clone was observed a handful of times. The CDR3 region is CASSQGGIGSYEQYF. Here the CDR3 DNA reads TGTGCCAGCAGCCAAGGAGGAATCGGATCCTACGAGCAGTACTTC. The chain uses TRBV3-1 (or the pseudogene TRBV3-2) and TRBJ2-7; the D is unclear. V lost 1 base and J lost 1, with 11 bases in between. Looked up from germline, CDR1 is LGHDT and CDR2 is YNNKEL (reference sequence). CDR3 length equals 15 residues.

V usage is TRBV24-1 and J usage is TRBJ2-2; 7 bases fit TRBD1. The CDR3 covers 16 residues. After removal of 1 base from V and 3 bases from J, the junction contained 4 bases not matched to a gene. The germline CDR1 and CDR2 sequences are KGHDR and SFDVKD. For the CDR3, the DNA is TGTGCCACCAGTGATTTAAAAGGGGGCGACACCGGGGAGCTGTTTTTT. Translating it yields CATSDLKGGDTGELFF.

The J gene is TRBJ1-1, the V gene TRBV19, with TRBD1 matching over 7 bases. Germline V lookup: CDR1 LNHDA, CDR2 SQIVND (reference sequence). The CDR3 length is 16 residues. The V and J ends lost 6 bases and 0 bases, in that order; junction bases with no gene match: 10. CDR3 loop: CASRIDRERVNTEAFF. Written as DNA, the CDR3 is TGTGCCAGTAGGATTGACAGGGAACGGGTGAACACTGAAGCTTTCTTT.

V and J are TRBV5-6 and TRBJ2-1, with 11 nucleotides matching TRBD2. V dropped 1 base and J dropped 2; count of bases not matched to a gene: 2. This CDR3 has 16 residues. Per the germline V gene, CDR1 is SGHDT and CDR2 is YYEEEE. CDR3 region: CASSLTTSGAYNEQFF. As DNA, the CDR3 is TGTGCCAGCAGCTTGACGACTAGCGGGGCCTACAATGAGCAGTTCTTC.

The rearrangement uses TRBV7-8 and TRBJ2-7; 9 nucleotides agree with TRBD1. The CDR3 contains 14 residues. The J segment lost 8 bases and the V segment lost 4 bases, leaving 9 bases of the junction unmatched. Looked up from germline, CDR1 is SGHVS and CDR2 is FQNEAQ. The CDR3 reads CASSSGQGWGQQYF. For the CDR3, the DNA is TGTGCCAGCAGCTCCGGACAGGGGTGGGGTCAGCAGTACTTC.

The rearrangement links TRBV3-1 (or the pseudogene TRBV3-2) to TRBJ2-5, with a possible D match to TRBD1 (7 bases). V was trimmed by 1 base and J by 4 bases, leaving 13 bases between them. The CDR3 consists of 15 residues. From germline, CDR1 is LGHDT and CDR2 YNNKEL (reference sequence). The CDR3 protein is CASSQGQGGSETQYF. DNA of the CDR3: TGTGCCAGCAGCCAAGGACAGGGAGGATCAGAGACCCAGTACTTC.

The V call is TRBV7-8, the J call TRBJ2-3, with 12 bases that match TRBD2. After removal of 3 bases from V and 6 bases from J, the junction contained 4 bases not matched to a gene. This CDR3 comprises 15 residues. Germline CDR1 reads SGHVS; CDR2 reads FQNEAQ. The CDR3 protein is CASSFGLAGLDTQYF. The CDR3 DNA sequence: TGTGCCAGCAGCTTCGGACTAGCGGGGTTGGATACGCAGTATTTT. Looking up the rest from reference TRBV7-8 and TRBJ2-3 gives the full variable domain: GAGVSQSPRYKVAKRGQDVALRCDPISGHVSLFWYQQALGQGPEFLTYFQNEAQLDKSGLPSDRFFAERPEGSVSTLKIQRTQQEDSAVYLCASSFGLAGLDTQYFGPGTRLTVL.

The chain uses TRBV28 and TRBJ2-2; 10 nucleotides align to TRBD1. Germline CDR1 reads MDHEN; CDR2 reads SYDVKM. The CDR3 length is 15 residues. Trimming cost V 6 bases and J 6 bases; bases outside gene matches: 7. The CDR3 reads CASSTGTGVAGELFF. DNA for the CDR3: TGTGCCAGCAGCACCGGGACAGGGGTAGCCGGGGAGCTGTTTTTT.

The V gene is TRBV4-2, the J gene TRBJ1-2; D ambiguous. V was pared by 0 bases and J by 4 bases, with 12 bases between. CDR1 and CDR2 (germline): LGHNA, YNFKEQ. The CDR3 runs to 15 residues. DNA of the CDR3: TGTGCCAGCAGCCAAGATGCGGCGGCAGTCTATGGCTACACCTTC. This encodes CASSQDAAAVYGYTF.

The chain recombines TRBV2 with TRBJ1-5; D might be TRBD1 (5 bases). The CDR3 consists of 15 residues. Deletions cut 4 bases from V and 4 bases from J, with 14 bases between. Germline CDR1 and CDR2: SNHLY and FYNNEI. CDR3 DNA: TGTGCCAGCAGTGCCGATTCGGGGGAAAATCAGCCCCAGCATTTT. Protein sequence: CASSADSGENQPQHF.